Each of the 21 T cell receptor beta chains below was sequenced from the same sample in a study of T-cell memory formation after mild COVID-19. TCRdb independently ran MiXCR on the 5' RACE reads; one entry per CDR3 protein. This sample has about 400,000 distinct CDR3 sequences, with more than 20% found just once. Sequencing used PBMCs or a T cell subset sorted from them (not recorded which). Receptors were obtained from an adult woman who had mild COVID-19 (a few samples of this study predate the infection). Cell type and time point are not known.

The genes are TRBV5-1 and TRBJ2-3; possibly TRBD1 or TRBD2 for D (5 bases each). The CDR3 runs to 15 residues. Germline-derived CDR1 and CDR2 are SGHRS and YFSETQ. V was shortened by 0 bases and J by 2 bases, with 10 bases between the two germline ends. The CDR3 loop is CASSLAGTNTDTQYF. The DNA of the CDR3 is TGCGCCAGCAGCTTGGCCGGGACCAACACAGATACGCAGTATTTT.

This clonotype occurred a few times. This chain joins TRBV20-1 and TRBJ2-5; D possibly uses TRBD1 or TRBD2 (5 bases each). Trimming cost V 3 bases and J 3 bases, with 17 bases left between them. From germline, CDR1 is DFQATT and CDR2 SNEGSKA (reference sequence). The CDR3 spans 15 residues. This chain's CDR3 is CSASRPREGEETQYF. CDR3 bases: TGCAGTGCTAGCCGACCGAGGGAAGGGGAAGAGACCCAGTACTTC.

V usage is TRBV2 and J usage is TRBJ2-5; unclear D gene. The CDR3 extends over 15 amino acids. V was cut by 2 bases and J by 2 bases, with 12 bases left in between. Germline V gene data show CDR1 as SNHLY and CDR2 as FYNNEI. In DNA form, the CDR3 reads TGTGCCAGCAGTGAACAGCCGGGCACTCAAGAGACCCAGTACTTC. It yields the protein CASSEQPGTQETQYF.

This clonotype was counted a few times. The chain employs TRBV27 and TRBJ2-2, with 9 nucleotides matching TRBD2. In germline, CDR1 is MNHEY, CDR2 SMNVEV (reference sequence). Losses at the gene ends were 1 base for V and 3 bases for J; bases not matched to a gene: 6. The CDR3 totals 17 residues. CDR3 in DNA: TGTGCCAGCAGTTTATTAGCGGGAGTTGAGTACACCGGGGAGCTGTTTTTT. Amino acids: CASSLLAGVEYTGELFF.

The J gene is TRBJ2-7, the V gene TRBV10-3; D perhaps matches TRBD2 (6 bases). Deletions cut 3 bases from V and 2 bases from J, with 20 bases between. Germline lookup yields CDR1 ENHRY and CDR2 SYGVKD. The CDR3 runs 17 residues. CDR3 sequence reads: CAISELGSGERPYEQYF. The CDR3, as DNA: TGTGCCATCAGTGAATTAGGGTCGGGGGAAAGGCCCTACGAGCAGTACTTC.

This clonotype was found a few times. The rearrangement links TRBV20-1 to TRBJ2-2; D tentatively reads TRBD1 or TRBD2 (5 bases each). V gave up 0 bases and J gave up 6 bases, with 17 bases separating them. Germline values: CDR1 DFQATT, CDR2 SNEGSKA (reference sequence). The CDR3 runs to 16 residues. CDR3 residues: CSARDSRVGDAGELFF. The CDR3 region has the DNA TGCAGTGCTAGAGATTCCCGAGTGGGGGACGCCGGGGAGCTGTTTTTT.

This rearrangement joins TRBV15 to TRBJ2-1; D is unresolved. V lost 4 bases to trimming and J lost 8 bases, with 6 bases between them. This CDR3 is built from 11 residues. The V gene's germline CDR1 is LNHNV and CDR2 YYDKDF (reference sequence). CDR3 loop: CATSTKYEQFF. In DNA form, the CDR3 reads TGTGCCACCAGCACGAAGTATGAGCAGTTCTTC.

The rearrangement links TRBV6-5 to TRBJ1-2, with D possibly matching TRBD1 (5 bases). The length of the CDR3 is 14 residues. Trimming removed 0 bases from V and 5 bases from J, with 10 bases in between. Germline V CDR1 and CDR2: MNHEY, SVGAGI. In DNA, the CDR3 is TGTGCCAGCAGTTACTCGTCCAGGGTTTATGGCTACACCTTC. It yields the protein CASSYSSRVYGYTF.

The chain combines TRBV29-1 with TRBJ1-1, with TRBD1 matching 7 bases. CDR1 is SQVTM and CDR2 is ANQGSEA in the germline V gene. This CDR3 spans 13 amino acids. The V and J ends lost 7 bases and 5 bases, in that order; junction bases with no gene match: 10. The CDR3: CSDNTGVGTEAFF. DNA for the CDR3: TGCAGCGACAACACAGGGGTCGGGACTGAAGCTTTCTTT.

This clonotype was counted between two and nine times. This chain links TRBV12-3 or TRBV12-4 with TRBJ2-3, with TRBD2 matching over 9 bases. V gave up 3 bases and J gave up 3 bases; unmatched junction bases: 7. The CDR3 runs 16 residues. The CDR3 loop reads CASSLFGGGATDTQYF. In DNA, the CDR3 is TGTGCCAGCAGTTTGTTCGGCGGGGGGGCAACAGATACGCAGTATTTT.

This clonotype was detected only a few times. The gene calls are TRBV7-3 and TRBJ2-2, with 7 bases lining up with TRBD1. With 4 bases clipped from V and 4 bases from J, the junction kept 9 bases outside the gene matches. The CDR3 has 16 amino acids. The germline gives CDR1 SGHTA, CDR2 FQGTGA. This CDR3 reads CASSSTGAPSTGELFF. Written as DNA, the CDR3 is TGTGCCAGCAGCTCCACAGGGGCCCCCAGCACCGGGGAGCTGTTTTTT.

V usage is TRBV11-1 and J usage is TRBJ2-7, with a possible D match to TRBD1 (5 bases). Looked up from germline, CDR1 is SGHAT and CDR2 is FQDESV (reference sequence). Trimming shortened V by 1 base and J by 0 bases, and 7 bases separated the two germline ends. This CDR3 comprises 14 residues. For the CDR3, the DNA is TGTGCCAGCAGCTTAGGACAGTTCTCCTACGAGCAGTACTTC. Amino acid sequence: CASSLGQFSYEQYF.

This chain connects TRBV27 to TRBJ2-7; 7 bases align to TRBD1. This CDR3 is built from 13 residues. The V and J ends lost 6 bases and 6 bases, in that order; junction bases with no gene match: 8. From germline, CDR1 is MNHEY and CDR2 SMNVEV (reference sequence). For the CDR3, the DNA is TGTGCCAGCAGCAGGGACAGCACCTCCGAGCAGTACTTC. As protein: CASSRDSTSEQYF.

This clonotype has only a few counts. The chain recombines TRBV4-2 with TRBJ1-2; D is undetermined. Germline lookup yields CDR1 LGHNA and CDR2 YNFKEQ. The CDR3 consists of 15 residues. Trimming pared 0 bases from V and 2 bases from J, leaving 10 bases between. CDR3 sequence reads: CASSQDLLGNYGYTF. DNA for the CDR3: TGTGCCAGCAGCCAAGATCTGCTAGGAAACTATGGCTACACCTTC.

This clonotype was observed a few times. This chain connects TRBV7-2 to TRBJ2-7; D is perhaps TRBD2 (6 bases). The length of the CDR3 is 14 residues. Trimming left V 3 bases short and J 6 bases short, with 15 bases between. Per germline, CDR1 SGHTA and CDR2 FQGNSA. CDR3 loop: CASSLEGKPTEQYF. CDR3 DNA: TGTGCCAGCAGCTTGGAGGGGAAGCCGACCGAGCAGTACTTC. The full variable domain, in which reference TRBV7-2 and TRBJ2-7 provide the parts outside the CDR3, is GAGVSQSPSNKVTEKGKDVELRCDPISGHTALYWYRQSLGQGLEFLIYFQGNSAPDKSGLPSDRFSAERTGGSVSTLTIQRTQQEDSAVYLCASSLEGKPTEQYFGPGTRLTVT.

V usage is TRBV20-1 and J usage is TRBJ2-7; D is possibly TRBD2 (7 bases). Per germline, CDR1 DFQATT and CDR2 SNEGSKA (reference sequence). V lost 0 bases and J 3 bases, leaving 12 bases between the germline ends. The CDR3 consists of 14 residues. The CDR3 protein is CSAREGGADYEQYF. Here the CDR3 DNA reads TGCAGTGCTAGAGAAGGGGGGGCGGACTACGAGCAGTACTTC.

In its sample, this clonotype was seen a few times. V gene TRBV5-1 combines with J gene TRBJ1-6, with D unresolved. V was trimmed by 4 bases and J by 5 bases, leaving 13 bases between them. Germline assignment: CDR1 SGHRS and CDR2 YFSETQ. The CDR3 extends over 15 amino acids. The CDR3 DNA reads TGCGCCAGCAGCACGGGCACCGGGGATAATTCACCCCTCCACTTT. Translation gives CASSTGTGDNSPLHF.

This clonotype was detected a few times. This chain joins TRBV12-3 or TRBV12-4 and TRBJ1-6; TRBD1 might be the D (5 bases). The CDR3 sequence is 15 residues long. V was cut by 1 base and J by 9 bases, with 13 bases left in between. The CDR3 here is CASSLVPGRGSPLHF. The CDR3 DNA is TGTGCCAGCAGTTTAGTTCCAGGGAGGGGTTCACCCCTCCACTTT.

The J gene is TRBJ1-1, the V gene TRBV15, with D maybe TRBD1 (6 bases). CDR3 size: 14 residues. V lost 4 bases, J lost 9 bases, and 18 bases lay in between. Per the germline V gene, CDR1 is LNHNV and CDR2 is YYDKDF (reference sequence). As DNA, the CDR3 is TGTGCCACCAGCACAGGGAAGGACAGCGGACAAGCTTTCTTT. It is translated as CATSTGKDSGQAFF.

This clonotype turned up a few times. The gene calls are TRBV3-1 and TRBJ2-7, with 7 nucleotides matching TRBD2. V shed 5 bases and J 3 bases; nucleotides not matched to a gene: 10. The CDR3 covers 15 residues. The germline gives CDR1 LGHDT, CDR2 YNNKEL (reference sequence). Here the CDR3 DNA reads TGTGCCAGCAGCTTTCGGCTAGCGGAGGACTACGAGCAGTACTTC. This gives the protein CASSFRLAEDYEQYF.

This clonotype was seen at least ten times. V gene TRBV6-1 combines with J gene TRBJ2-1, with 13 bases fitting TRBD2. In germline, CDR1 is MNHNS, CDR2 SASEGT. V lost 1 base and J lost 6; bases outside the gene matches: 0. CDR3 size: 15 residues. The DNA for the CDR3 is TGTGCCAGCAGTGAAGGGACTAGCGGGAGCAATGAGCAGTTCTTC. It yields the protein CASSEGTSGSNEQFF.